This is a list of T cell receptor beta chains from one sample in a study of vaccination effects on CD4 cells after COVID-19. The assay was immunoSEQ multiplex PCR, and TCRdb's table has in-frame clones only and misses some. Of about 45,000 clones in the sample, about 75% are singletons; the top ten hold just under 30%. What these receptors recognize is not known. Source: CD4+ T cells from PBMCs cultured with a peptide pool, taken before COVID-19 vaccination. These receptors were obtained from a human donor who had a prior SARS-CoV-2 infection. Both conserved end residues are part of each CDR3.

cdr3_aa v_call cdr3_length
CASSRVGGISYEQYF TRBV5-1 15
CASSLQGGNQPQHF TRBV5-1 14
CATSDSRRGSNYGYTF TRBV24-1 16
CASSLEQHYNEQFF TRBV7-2 14
CASGLTTKEIQPQHF TRBV12-5 15
CASSLFSGLSYEQYF TRBV5-1 15
CASSLAGVYEQYF TRBV5-1 13
CASSLAGTGNYGYTF TRBV5-1 15
CATRGAGGPAQYF TRBV6-5 13
CASSVEGTTGELFF TRBV9 14
CASSLALAGEETQYF TRBV7-2 15
CASSYGQLYGYTF TRBV6-6 13
CASSSLPGQGSYNEQFF TRBV5-1 17
CASKLAGDTGELFF TRBV6-5 14
CAWLQGYEQYF TRBV30 11
CASSRTWTGDTGELFF TRBV6-4 16
CASSQHSQGAGGYTF TRBV4-2 15
CASCAEAPDTQYF TRBV2 13
CAWGQGLSPLHF TRBV30 12
CASSLGQGNTEAFF TRBV6-5 14
CATSVAGTGGYNEQFF TRBV24-1 16
CASSLTLASDTQYF TRBV5-1 14
CASSGSGAYNEQFF TRBV9 14